The rows below give T cell receptor beta chains drawn from one sample of a study of cytomegalovirus exposure and HLA in healthy donors. Sequencing used immunoSEQ multiplex PCR; TCRdb keeps in-frame clones, though not all of them. Of about 360,000 clones in the sample, approximately 90% were seen once. The sequencing input was PBMCs. Receptors were obtained from a woman between 18 and 30 years old in good health and CMV-seronegative. CDR3s include the opening cysteine and the closing phenylalanine or tryptophan. D genes are given only for firm matches. A row's size may be missing; if present it is once, few, many or a size class.

D gene,J gene,clone size,V gene,CDR3 protein,CDR3 DNA
.,TRBJ2-3,.,TRBV6-4,CASSGADSPDTQYF,TGTGCCAGCAGTGGAGCCGACTCCCCAGATACGCAGTATTTT
.,TRBJ2-3,.,TRBV9,CASSVRREVLDTQYF,TGTGCCAGCAGCGTTCGAAGGGAGGTCTTAGATACGCAGTATTTT
.,TRBJ2-2,.,TRBV7-9,CASSPYLTAAGELFF,TGTGCCAGCAGCCCTTATCTCACTGCGGCCGGGGAGCTGTTTTTT
TRBD1,TRBJ2-7,.,TRBV9,CASSAGTGMNYEQYF,TGTGCCAGCAGCGCCGGGACAGGGATGAACTACGAGCAGTACTTC
.,TRBJ1-3,once,TRBV18,CASSLGGNSGNTIYF,TGTGCCAGCTCACTCGGGGGTAACTCTGGAAACACCATATATTTT
.,TRBJ1-1,once,TRBV2,CASSERENTEAFF,TGTGCCAGCAGTGAACGGGAGAACACTGAAGCTTTCTTT
.,TRBJ1-5,.,TRBV27,CASRRQFNQPQHF,TGTGCCAGCAGGAGACAGTTCAATCAGCCCCAGCATTTT
TRBD1,TRBJ2-7,.,TRBV19,CASSPRTGTSYEQYF,TGTGCCAGTAGTCCTCGGACAGGGACCTCCTACGAGCAGTACTTC
.,TRBJ2-1,.,TRBV2,CASSGVDSHEQFF,TGTGCCAGCAGTGGGGTAGACTCCCATGAGCAGTTCTTC
.,TRBJ2-5,.,TRBV28,CASSSRETQYF,TGTGCCAGCAGCTCTCGAGAGACCCAGTACTTC
.,TRBJ1-1,.,TRBV6-1,CASSLTRNTEAFF,TGTGCCAGCAGTCTTACTCGGAACACTGAAGCTTTCTTT
TRBD1,TRBJ1-1,.,TRBV4-2,CASSQAGGVTEAFF,TGTGCCAGCAGCCAAGCAGGGGGCGTCACTGAAGCTTTCTTT
TRBD1,TRBJ1-6,.,TRBV5-1,CASSTGGTYNSPLHF,TGCGCCAGCAGTACAGGGGGCACCTATAATTCACCCCTCCACTTT
.,TRBJ1-1,.,TRBV18,CASSPTSVTEAFF,TGTGCCAGCTCACCCACTTCTGTCACTGAAGCTTTCTTT
TRBD2,TRBJ2-7,.,TRBV4-1,CASSQRLAGRNEQYF,TGCGCCAGCAGCCAGCGACTAGCGGGAAGGAACGAGCAGTACTTC
TRBD2,TRBJ2-7,.,TRBV4-1,CASSPERTSGYEQYF,TGCGCCAGCAGCCCAGAACGGACTAGCGGATACGAGCAGTACTTC
.,TRBJ1-6,.,TRBV5-6,CASSLEKKRPGNSPLHF,TGTGCCAGCAGCTTGGAGAAAAAGCGTCCGGGAAATTCACCCCTCCACTTT
TRBD2,TRBJ2-4,.,TRBV27,CASRGDIQYF,TGTGCCAGCCGGGGGGACATTCAGTACTTC
TRBD1,TRBJ2-3,.,TRBV29-1,CSVSKSDRGQDTQYF,TGCAGCGTTTCTAAGTCCGACAGGGGGCAGGATACGCAGTATTTT
TRBD1,TRBJ1-2,.,TRBV27,CASSWTGARGYTF,TGTGCCAGCAGTTGGACAGGGGCGCGGGGCTACACCTTC
.,TRBJ2-3,.,TRBV2,CASRRAQTDTQYF,TGTGCCAGCAGGCGGGCGCAAACAGATACGCAGTATTTT
.,TRBJ1-1,.,TRBV6-6,CASRLRVTENTEAFF,TGTGCCAGCAGGCTTAGAGTGACAGAAAACACTGAAGCTTTCTTT
.,TRBJ1-1,.,TRBV30,CAWLRQRNTEAFF,TGTGCCTGGTTGAGGCAGAGGAACACTGAAGCTTTCTTT
.,TRBJ1-1,.,TRBV27,CASSLRANTEAFF,TGTGCCAGCAGTTTGCGTGCGAACACTGAAGCTTTCTTT
TRBD1,TRBJ1-3,few,TRBV2,CASGGTASCDF,TGTGCCAGCGGAGGGACAGCTTCTTGTGATTTT
.,TRBJ2-7,.,TRBV2,CASSGQGGSEQYF,TGTGCCAGCAGTGGTCAAGGAGGGTCCGAGCAGTACTTC
TRBD1,TRBJ2-2,.,TRBV29-1,CSVEGDRGLSGELFF,TGCAGCGTTGAAGGGGACAGGGGTCTTTCCGGGGAGCTGTTTTTT
.,TRBJ2-3,.,TRBV9,CASSATSGQFTDTQYF,TGTGCCAGCAGCGCCACCTCAGGACAGTTTACAGATACGCAGTATTTT
.,TRBJ1-4,.,TRBV5-1,CASSLQETNEKLFF,TGCGCCAGCAGCTTGCAGGAAACTAATGAAAAACTGTTTTTT